The 20 T cell receptor beta chains listed next were all sequenced from one sample in a study of blood T cell repertoires in COVID-19. Sequencing was performed with immunoSEQ multiplex PCR; in TCRdb, only in-frame clones are kept and a portion is missing. The sample yields some 150,000 clones, approximately 86% seen once. The sequenced sample consisted of peripheral blood. Receptor source: a woman between 45 and 65 years old with acute or convalescent COVID-19.

The chain employs TRBV5-1 and TRBJ1-1; the D gene is possibly TRBD1 (5 bases). The CDR3 loop spans 11 amino acids. With 6 bases removed from V and 8 bases from J, the gap between germline ends came to 11 bases. CDR1 is SGHRS, CDR2 YFSETQ, per germline. The CDR3 coding sequence is TGCGCCAGCAACCTTGGGGGGGAAGCTTTCTTT. Amino acid sequence: CASNLGGEAFF.

The chain employs TRBV19 and TRBJ2-7; 9 bases fit TRBD1. The CDR3 has 15 amino acids. Germline V lookup: CDR1 LNHDA, CDR2 SQIVND (reference sequence). With V trimmed by 0 bases and J by 5 bases, 5 bases remained unmatched. The CDR3 loop is CASSIDPQGADEQYF. DNA for the CDR3: TGTGCCAGTAGTATAGATCCACAGGGGGCAGACGAGCAGTACTTC. Combining the CDR3 with reference TRBV19 and TRBJ2-7 gives the whole variable domain DGGITQSPKYLFRKEGQNVTLSCEQNLNHDAMYWYRQDPGQGLRLIYYSQIVNDFQKGDIAEGYSVSREKKESFPLTVTSAQKNPTAFYLCASSIDPQGADEQYFGPGTRLTVT.

The V and J genes are TRBV4-1 and TRBJ1-1; no definite D call. Trimming cost V 4 bases and J 0 bases, with 12 bases left between them. Germline V gene data show CDR1 as MGHRA and CDR2 as YSYEKL. CDR3 length equals 15 residues. The CDR3 DNA sequence: TGCGCCAGCAGCCCCTTCTGCGGGCTGAACACTGAAGCTTTCTTT. Translation: CASSPFCGLNTEAFF.

J is TRBJ2-1 and V is TRBV21-1; TRBD1, as called in the table, went unchecked against the DNA. TRBV21-1 is classified as a pseudogene. The CDR3 consists of 14 residues. The CDR3 DNA sequence: TGTGCCAGCGGTGTGGACAGGGGGAGCAATGAGCAGTTCTTC. It is translated as CASGVDRGSNEQFF.

The gene calls are TRBV28 and TRBJ1-1, with D perhaps matching TRBD1 (5 bases). The length of the CDR3 is 13 residues. Germline CDR1 and CDR2: MDHEN and SYDVKM. V gave up 2 bases and J gave up 2 bases, with 6 bases separating them. CDR3 sequence: CASSLQGNTEAFF. For the CDR3, the DNA is TGTGCCAGCAGTTTACAGGGAAACACTGAAGCTTTCTTT.

The chain recombines TRBV29-1 with TRBJ2-2; tentative D call: TRBD2 (6 bases). CDR1 is SQVTM and CDR2 is ANQGSEA in the germline V gene. The CDR3 totals 15 residues. Trimming removed 5 bases from V and 0 bases from J, with 13 bases in between. Written as DNA, the CDR3 is TGCAGCGTTCGACGACTAGGCGCGAACACCGGGGAGCTGTTTTTT. This gives the protein CSVRRLGANTGELFF.

CDR3 sequence reads: CASSVDRANEKLFF. The DNA of the CDR3 is TGTGCCAGCAGTGTAGACAGAGCTAATGAAAAACTGTTTTTT. The chain employs TRBV25-1 and TRBJ1-4, with D possibly being TRBD1 (5 bases). The CDR3 extends over 14 amino acids. From germline, CDR1 is MGHDK and CDR2 SYGVNS. V was trimmed by 4 bases and J by 3 bases, leaving 9 bases between them.

This chain links TRBV5-4 with TRBJ1-6; D is possibly TRBD1 (5 bases). The V gene's germline CDR1 is SGHNT and CDR2 YYREEE (reference sequence). The CDR3 runs 14 residues. Trimming took 5 bases from V and 9 from J, leaving 15 bases between them. For the CDR3, the DNA is TGTGCCAGCAGGCTTGAGACAGTGACTTCACCCCTCCACTTT. It translates to CASRLETVTSPLHF.

The chain employs TRBV19 and TRBJ2-5, with D tentatively TRBD1 (5 bases). Trimming pared 4 bases from V and 0 bases from J, leaving 15 bases between. The CDR3 length is 16 residues. Looked up from germline, CDR1 is LNHDA and CDR2 is SQIVND (reference sequence). Written as DNA, the CDR3 is TGTGCCAGTAGTACCCTGACAGAGACTTACCAAGAGACCCAGTACTTC. Translation: CASSTLTETYQETQYF. The full variable domain, completed using reference TRBV19 and TRBJ2-5, is DGGITQSPKYLFRKEGQNVTLSCEQNLNHDAMYWYRQDPGQGLRLIYYSQIVNDFQKGDIAEGYSVSREKKESFPLTVTSAQKNPTAFYLCASSTLTETYQETQYFGPGTRLLVL.

The genes are TRBV6-6 and TRBJ1-2; the D is unclear. V was cut by 2 bases and J by 3 bases, with 7 bases left in between. This CDR3 contains 13 residues. Germline loops: CDR1 MNHNY, CDR2 SVGAGI (reference sequence). The CDR3 spells CASSYTEDYGYTF. The DNA of the CDR3 is TGTGCCAGCAGTTACACCGAGGACTATGGCTACACCTTC.

This chain connects TRBV29-1 to TRBJ2-3; possible D gene TRBD1, 7 bases. The V end lost 6 bases, the J end lost 2 bases, and 18 bases lay between the germline ends. The CDR3 runs 15 residues. The germline CDR1 and CDR2 sequences are SQVTM and ANQGSEA. In DNA, the CDR3 is TGCAGCGTCGCGGGACAGACTGGTTTCACAGATACGCAGTATTTT. Residues: CSVAGQTGFTDTQYF.

V is TRBV6-6 and J is TRBJ1-5; possibly TRBD1 for D (5 bases). V was pared by 8 bases and J by 4 bases, with 9 bases between. Germline V CDR1 and CDR2: MNHNY, SVGAGI (reference sequence). The CDR3 consists of 12 residues. The CDR3 sequence is CASQEGNQPQHF. Written as DNA, the CDR3 is TGTGCCAGCCAGGAGGGGAATCAGCCCCAGCATTTT.

CDR3 sequence (DNA): TGTGCCAGCAGCCCGGACGGGGATTCACCCCTCCACTTT. Its protein is CASSPDGDSPLHF. This chain uses TRBV7-9 with TRBJ1-6; D is undetermined. Germline V lookup: CDR1 SEHNR, CDR2 FQNEAQ (reference sequence). Deletions cut 5 bases from V and 8 bases from J, with 10 bases between. The CDR3 is 13 amino acids.

This clone turned up a few times. As DNA, the CDR3 is TGTGCCAGCAGTTACACAGGGGGGAGCGAGACCCAGTACTTC. It yields the protein CASSYTGGSETQYF. The chain uses TRBV6-5 and TRBJ2-5; 8 nucleotides match TRBD1. Germline V lookup: CDR1 MNHEY, CDR2 SVGAGI. The CDR3 spans 14 residues. With 2 bases clipped from V and 5 bases from J, the junction kept 4 bases outside the gene matches.

This chain connects TRBV5-1 to TRBJ1-2; D unresolved. The CDR3 has 14 amino acids. Germline CDR1 reads SGHRS; CDR2 reads YFSETQ. V was cut by 0 bases and J by 5 bases, with 11 bases left in between. CDR3 in amino acids: CASSLAGRDYGYTF. Written as DNA, the CDR3 is TGCGCCAGCAGCTTGGCCGGGAGGGATTATGGCTACACCTTC. Filled out from reference TRBV5-1 and TRBJ1-2, the complete variable domain reads KAGVTQTPRYLIKTRGQQVTLSCSPISGHRSVSWYQQTPGQGLQFLFEYFSETQRNKGNFPGRFSGRQFSNSRSEMNVSTLELGDSALYLCASSLAGRDYGYTFGSGTRLTVV.

The rearrangement links TRBV28 to TRBJ2-7; a weak D match, TRBD2 (5 bases). The CDR3 is 15 amino acids. Germline CDR1 MDHEN, CDR2 SYDVKM. Trimming took 3 bases from V and 3 from J, leaving 15 bases between them. DNA for the CDR3: TGTGCCAGCAGTTTTCTGACGGGTGAGGGCTACGAGCAGTACTTC. It translates to CASSFLTGEGYEQYF.

This clone was detected only a few times. The gene calls are TRBV5-8 and TRBJ1-1; D call uncertain. Trimming stripped 5 bases from V and 1 base from J, with 9 bases between. CDR3 length: 13 amino acids. CDR1 and CDR2 from the germline V gene are SGHTS and YDEGEE. The CDR3 nucleotides are TGTGCCAGCAGGTCTGACAAGAACACTGAAGCTTTCTTT. It codes for CASRSDKNTEAFF.

The genes are TRBV2 and TRBJ1-2; maybe TRBD1 (5 bases). CDR1 SNHLY and CDR2 FYNNEI come from the germline V gene. This CDR3 has 15 residues. Trimming took 6 bases from V and 2 from J, leaving 16 bases between them. CDR3 protein: CASSPGHSGNYGYTF. The CDR3 bases are TGTGCCAGCAGCCCAGGGCATAGCGGGAACTATGGCTACACCTTC.

The V gene is TRBV6-5, the J gene TRBJ2-7; 8 bases line up with TRBD2. Trimming at V came to 8 bases and at J to 6 bases, leaving 12 bases not matched to a gene. The CDR3 has 14 residues. Germline CDR1 and CDR2: MNHEY and SVGAGI. The CDR3 region is CASGLGLEPGEQYF. As DNA, the CDR3 is TGTGCCAGCGGATTGGGACTAGAGCCGGGCGAGCAGTACTTC.

The chain carries TRBV25-1 and TRBJ2-1; D is uncertain. Germline V gene data show CDR1 as MGHDK and CDR2 as SYGVNS. CDR3 length: 15 residues. The V end lost 3 bases, the J end lost 1 base, and 10 bases lay between the germline ends. The CDR3 spells CASSDNSNSYNEQFF. In DNA form, the CDR3 reads TGTGCCAGCAGTGACAACAGCAATTCCTACAATGAGCAGTTCTTC.